This TCR beta chain appears in the sequencing data of a study of a mutant IDH1 vaccine in newly diagnosed glioma. Overall study: Investigators started vaccination 4-6 weeks after radiotherapy alone, or with temozolomide cycles.

The method was immunoSEQ multiplex PCR; TCRdb's version includes in-frame clones alone and lacks a portion of them. The table lists over 40,000 clones, 81% of them singletons, with approximately 4.7% in the top ten. Sample time point: week 35, safety follow-up. Doses consisted of 300 ug of mutant IDH1 20-mer peptide each, paired with topical imiquimod. V shed 6 bases and J shed 1 base, with 12 bases lying between them. The germline V gene encodes CDR1 MNHEY and CDR2 SVGAGI. The CDR3 contains 14 residues. Regarding this clone: What it recognizes is unknown.

This TCR was sampled from a woman in her forties with glioma. Some clones in this sample may be carry-over from other donors' samples. The V call is TRBV6-5, the J call TRBJ1-1; D call uncertain. The sample consisted of PBMCs, taken from a glioma patient whose treatment included an IDH1 peptide vaccine. The DNA of the CDR3 is TGTGCCAGCAGCCTAACAGAGAAGAACACTGAAGCTTTCTTT. This encodes CASSLTEKNTEAFF.